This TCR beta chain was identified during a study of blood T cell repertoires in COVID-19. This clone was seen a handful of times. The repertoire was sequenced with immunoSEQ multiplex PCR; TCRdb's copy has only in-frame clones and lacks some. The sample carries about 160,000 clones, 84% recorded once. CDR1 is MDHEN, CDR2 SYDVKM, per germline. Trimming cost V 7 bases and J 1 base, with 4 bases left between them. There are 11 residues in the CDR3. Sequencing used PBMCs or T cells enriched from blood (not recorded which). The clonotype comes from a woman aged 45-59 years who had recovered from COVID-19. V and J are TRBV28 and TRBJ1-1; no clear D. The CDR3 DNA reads TGTGCCAGCACCGGGAACACTGAAGCTTTCTTT. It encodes CASTGNTEAFF.